The next 25 T cell receptor beta chains were all read from a single sample in a study of CD8+ T cells in alopecia areata. cDNA prepared by RNA extraction and subsequent reverse transcription served as the template for sequencing. The data were produced by immunoSEQ multiplex PCR, yet TCRdb's version contains in-frame clones alone and is incomplete. Among some 120,000 clones listed, around 60% were seen once. Treatment described: oral pan-JAK inhibitor, 5-10 mg twice daily. The material sequenced was CD4+ T cells sorted from blood, taken at week 4, from a patient treated with tofacitinib. These TCRs come from a human donor with alopecia areata.

There are a few counts of this clone. The rearrangement joins TRBV29-1 to TRBJ2-5, with D possibly TRBD2 on 6 matching bases. The germline V gene encodes CDR1 SQVTM and CDR2 ANQGSEA. V was cut by 3 bases and J by 3 bases, with 11 bases left in between. The CDR3 extends over 13 amino acids. The CDR3 sequence: CSVDRGGEETQYF. The DNA for the CDR3 is TGCAGCGTTGATAGGGGCGGGGAAGAGACCCAGTACTTC.

This clone was detected only a few times. The chain uses TRBV7-9 and TRBJ2-7; 10 nucleotides line up with TRBD2. The junction had 11 bases not matched to a gene; V was cut back by 4 bases and J by 2 bases. The CDR3 has 17 amino acids. Germline assignment: CDR1 SEHNR and CDR2 FQNEAQ (reference sequence). CDR3 sequence: CASSYRAGTSAPYEQYF. CDR3 nucleotide sequence: TGTGCCAGCAGCTACAGAGCCGGGACTAGCGCGCCCTACGAGCAGTACTTC.

The V call is TRBV29-1, the J call TRBJ1-2, with 7 bases matching TRBD1. This CDR3 is 13 amino acids long. Germline values: CDR1 SQVTM, CDR2 ANQGSEA. The J segment lost 6 bases and the V segment lost 0 bases, leaving 4 bases of the junction unmatched. CDR3 coding DNA: TGCAGCGTTGAAGATAGGCAGGGGGATGGCTACACCTTC. Translation gives CSVEDRQGDGYTF. Based on the CDR3 plus reference TRBV29-1 and TRBJ1-2, the full variable domain is SAVISQKPSRDICQRGTSLTIQCQVDSQVTMMFWYRQQPGQSLTLIATANQGSEATYESGFVIDKFPISRPNLTFSTLTVSNMSPEDSSIYLCSVEDRQGDGYTFGSGTRLTVV.

In this sample, this clone turned up a few times. The chain uses TRBV7-2 and TRBJ2-7; D may be TRBD2 (5 bases). The CDR3 has 12 amino acids. Trimming took off 1 base at V and 7 bases at J, with 8 bases between the two ends. Germline values: CDR1 SGHTA, CDR2 FQGNSA. CDR3 loop: CASSLVGIEQYF. The DNA of the CDR3 is TGTGCCAGCAGCTTAGTCGGGATTGAGCAGTACTTC. Together with reference TRBV7-2 and TRBJ2-7, the CDR3 gives the full variable domain: GAGVSQSPSNKVTEKGKDVELRCDPISGHTALYWYRQSLGQGLEFLIYFQGNSAPDKSGLPSDRFSAERTGGSVSTLTIQRTQQEDSAVYLCASSLVGIEQYFGPGTRLTVT.

The chain joins TRBV7-2 to TRBJ2-7, with D perhaps TRBD2 (6 bases). Trimming took 1 base from V and 5 from J, leaving 15 bases between them. Per germline, CDR1 SGHTA and CDR2 FQGNSA. The length of the CDR3 is 15 residues. CDR3 sequence: CASSLVYGTGDEQYF. The CDR3 DNA is TGTGCCAGCAGCTTAGTCTACGGGACTGGGGACGAGCAGTACTTC.

The rearrangement uses TRBV27 and TRBJ2-5; the D is unclear. CDR1 MNHEY and CDR2 SMNVEV come from the germline V gene (reference sequence). The CDR3 totals 11 residues. The V and J ends lost 6 bases and 4 bases respectively, with 6 bases between them. The CDR3 protein is CASRTRETQYF. The DNA of the CDR3 is TGTGCCAGCAGGACGAGAGAGACCCAGTACTTC.

This clone was recorded a few times. V and J are TRBV5-1 and TRBJ2-5, with D unclear. Germline loops: CDR1 SGHRS, CDR2 YFSETQ. The V end was cut by 4 bases, the J end by 5 bases, with 15 bases between. The CDR3 length is 14 residues. As DNA, the CDR3 is TGCGCCAGCAGCGCACAGACCCCCGCTGAGACCCAGTACTTC. This translates into CASSAQTPAETQYF.

A few counts support this clone. V and J are TRBV4-3 and TRBJ2-5; no firm D call. This CDR3 comprises 14 residues. V lost 0 bases, J lost 9 bases, and 14 bases lay in between. Germline CDR1 is LGHNA and CDR2 is YSLEER. CDR3 sequence: CASSQDPRSMAQYF. The CDR3 DNA reads as TGCGCCAGCAGCCAAGATCCTAGGTCGATGGCCCAGTACTTC.

Only one count was recorded for this clone. J is TRBJ1-1 and V is TRBV6-5; D possibly corresponds to TRBD1 (5 bases). This CDR3 spans 13 amino acids. Germline values: CDR1 MNHEY, CDR2 SVGAGI. V shed 5 bases and J shed 2 bases, with 9 bases lying between them. Here the CDR3 reads CASSLTDNTEAFF. Here the CDR3 DNA reads TGTGCCAGCAGTCTGACAGACAACACTGAAGCTTTCTTT.

This chain uses TRBV29-1 with TRBJ2-7; 11 bases map to TRBD2. The CDR3 length is 12 residues. With V trimmed by 7 bases and J by 5 bases, 4 bases remained unmatched. The V gene's germline CDR1 is SQVTM and CDR2 ANQGSEA. The CDR3: CSAVAGGHEQYF. Written as DNA, the CDR3 is TGCAGCGCAGTAGCGGGGGGGCACGAGCAGTACTTC.

The V gene is TRBV4-3, the J gene TRBJ2-7; D is perhaps TRBD1 (5 bases). The CDR3 totals 15 residues. Looked up from germline, CDR1 is LGHNA and CDR2 is YSLEER. Trimming shortened V by 0 bases and J by 3 bases, and 12 bases separated the two germline ends. The CDR3 is CASSQEASQGYEQYF. Here the CDR3 DNA reads TGCGCCAGCAGCCAAGAAGCAAGCCAGGGCTACGAGCAGTACTTC.

The V and J genes are TRBV29-1 and TRBJ2-3; perhaps D is TRBD1 or TRBD2 (5 bases each). CDR1 and CDR2 (germline): SQVTM, ANQGSEA. The germline V and J ends were trimmed by 2 bases and 6 bases, with 6 bases remaining between them. The CDR3 has 11 amino acids. CDR3 loop: CSVEWGDTQYF. The CDR3 nucleotides read TGCAGCGTTGAATGGGGGGATACGCAGTATTTT.

This chain uses TRBV5-1 with TRBJ2-5; D gene uncertain. The V end was cut by 3 bases, the J end by 5 bases, with 14 bases between. The V gene's germline CDR1 is SGHRS and CDR2 YFSETQ. The CDR3 totals 14 residues. The CDR3 loop is CASSSSRIEETQYF. As DNA, the CDR3 is TGCGCCAGCAGCTCCTCTAGGATAGAGGAGACCCAGTACTTC.

The rearrangement links TRBV7-2 to TRBJ2-3, with 7 bases identical to TRBD1. CDR3 length: 18 residues. V lost 1 base, J lost 4 bases, and 14 bases stayed unmatched. The V gene's germline CDR1 is SGHTA and CDR2 FQGNSA. The CDR3 bases are TGTGCCAGCAGCTTAGGACGGGGTAGAGGAACAGGGGCAGATACGCAGTATTTT. Translating it yields CASSLGRGRGTGADTQYF.

V is TRBV10-3 and J is TRBJ2-5; a weak D match, TRBD2 (5 bases). Trimming shortened V by 0 bases and J by 5 bases, and 10 bases separated the two germline ends. Germline V gene lookup returns CDR1 ENHRY and CDR2 SYGVKD. The CDR3 totals 14 residues. CDR3 in DNA: TGTGCCATCAGTGAGTCGAGCGGCGGGGAGACCCAGTACTTC. Translated: CAISESSGGETQYF.

V and J are TRBV4-1 and TRBJ2-4; tentative D call: TRBD2 (5 bases). V lost 0 bases, J lost 0 bases, and 15 bases lay in between. The CDR3 length is 18 residues. CDR1 and CDR2 from the germline V gene are MGHRA and YSYEKL. The CDR3 loop reads CASSQEDFSALAKNIQYF. The DNA for the CDR3 is TGCGCCAGCAGCCAAGAGGACTTTTCGGCGCTAGCCAAAAACATTCAGTACTTC.

The rearrangement links TRBV6-6 to TRBJ2-2, with no clear D. The germline V gene has CDR1 MNHNY and CDR2 SVGAGI (reference sequence). Trimming shortened V by 10 bases and J by 5 bases, and 14 bases separated the two germline ends. The CDR3 extends over 13 amino acids. The CDR3 protein is CATGKPITGELFF. The CDR3 DNA reads as TGTGCCACTGGAAAGCCCATTACCGGGGAGCTGTTTTTT.

V is TRBV5-1 and J is TRBJ2-7; D perhaps matches TRBD1 (5 bases). Looked up from germline, CDR1 is SGHRS and CDR2 is YFSETQ. Trimming stripped 2 bases from V and 8 bases from J, with 8 bases between. This CDR3 spans 11 amino acids. CDR3 bases: TGCGCCAGCAGCTTAGGGGATCAGCAGTACTTC. It codes for CASSLGDQQYF. Filled out from reference TRBV5-1 and TRBJ2-7, the complete variable domain reads KAGVTQTPRYLIKTRGQQVTLSCSPISGHRSVSWYQQTPGQGLQFLFEYFSETQRNKGNFPGRFSGRQFSNSRSEMNVSTLELGDSALYLCASSLGDQQYFGPGTRLTVT.

The chain recombines TRBV10-3 with TRBJ2-5; D might be TRBD1 (5 bases). The CDR3 totals 16 residues. Looked up from germline, CDR1 is ENHRY and CDR2 is SYGVKD. V shed 3 bases and J shed 5 bases, with 19 bases lying between them. The chain's CDR3 is CAISDPGLGPRETQYF. The CDR3 nucleotides are TGTGCCATCAGTGATCCAGGGCTGGGCCCCAGGGAGACCCAGTACTTC.

This chain links TRBV30 with TRBJ1-5, with a possible D match to TRBD1 (6 bases). The CDR3 has 13 amino acids. Germline-derived CDR1 and CDR2 are GTSNPN and SVGIG (reference sequence). Trimming shortened V by 5 bases and J by 5 bases, and 13 bases separated the two germline ends. Here the CDR3 reads CAWVNRVDQPQHF. The CDR3 DNA follows: TGTGCCTGGGTTAACAGGGTTGATCAGCCCCAGCATTTT.

The chain links TRBV25-1 to TRBJ2-4; D assignment may be TRBD1 or TRBD2 (5 bases each). V lost 2 bases and J 9 bases, leaving 14 bases between the germline ends. The CDR3 contains 14 residues. The germline gives CDR1 MGHDK, CDR2 SYGVNS. CDR3 loop: CASSEPGSEGIQYF. The CDR3 nucleotides are TGTGCCAGCAGTGAACCAGGGAGCGAGGGCATTCAGTACTTC.

The rearrangement uses TRBV6-6 and TRBJ1-2; the D is unclear. CDR3 length: 14 amino acids. Germline V gene data show CDR1 as MNHNY and CDR2 as SVGAGI (reference sequence). V lost 2 bases and J lost 1, with 8 bases in between. CDR3 bases: TGTGCCAGCAGTTACCGGACGGGTAACTATGGCTACACCTTC. This gives the protein CASSYRTGNYGYTF.

The chain has TRBV29-1 and TRBJ2-5; 9 bases are shared with TRBD1. Germline CDR1 and CDR2: SQVTM and ANQGSEA. V dropped 7 bases and J dropped 5; count of bases not matched to a gene: 5. The length of the CDR3 is 12 residues. The CDR3: CSATGGGETQYF. The CDR3 DNA sequence: TGCAGCGCAACAGGGGGCGGGGAGACCCAGTACTTC.

V is TRBV29-1 and J is TRBJ2-2; tentative D call: TRBD1 (5 bases). The V end was cut by 5 bases, the J end by 0 bases, with 10 bases between. Per germline, CDR1 SQVTM and CDR2 ANQGSEA. The CDR3 sequence is 14 residues long. The CDR3 spells CSVNDRTNTGELFF. The CDR3 DNA follows: TGCAGCGTTAACGACAGAACGAACACCGGGGAGCTGTTTTTT.

The chain recombines TRBV10-3 with TRBJ1-2, with D perhaps TRBD1 (5 bases). Germline V gives CDR1 ENHRY, CDR2 SYGVKD. The CDR3 totals 13 residues. Trimming left V 0 bases short and J 4 bases short, with 6 bases between. CDR3 DNA sequence: TGTGCCATCAGTGAGTCTGACAGCTATGGCTACACCTTC. This gives the protein CAISESDSYGYTF.